This T cell receptor (beta chain) came from a study of blood T cell repertoires in COVID-19. For the study at large: Acute and convalescent COVID-19 specimens originated in the United States, Italy and Spain. The cDNA or gDNA used as material had been derived from T cells, B-cell-depleted T cells, or PBMCs.

Clones were sequenced by immunoSEQ multiplex PCR, and TCRdb holds only the in-frame ones, with some missing. Found here are 84,000 or so clones, 80% of them singletons; the top ten hold 15% to 20%. This clone was counted between two and nine times. This CDR3 comprises 14 residues. The germline V gene has CDR1 SNHLY and CDR2 FYNNEI. V dropped 6 bases and J dropped 2 bases, with 14 bases sitting between them. The sample comprised peripheral blood. This TCR was recovered from a woman of 80 years or more with acute or convalescent COVID-19. The V and J genes are TRBV2 and TRBJ2-7; D may be TRBD1 (5 bases). The CDR3 region has the DNA TGTGCCAGCAGGTACAGGTTTACTGCCTACGAGCAGTACTTC. As protein: CASRYRFTAYEQYF.